These 7 T cell receptor beta chains originate from one sample sequenced in a study of cytomegalovirus exposure and HLA in healthy donors. Vbeta (60) and Jbeta (13) primers were used in the PCR. Some clones are missing from TCRdb's copy, which holds only in-frame ones; the method was immunoSEQ multiplex PCR. In the table there are about 110,000 clones, approximately 11% of which are singletons. The sample comprised PBMCs. The receptor set was obtained from a man in his forties in good health and CMV-seropositive.

The V gene is TRBV2, the J gene TRBJ1-1; 12 bases agree with TRBD1. V shed 9 bases, J shed 11 bases, and the junction held 7 bases outside the gene matches. The germline V gene has CDR1 SNHLY and CDR2 FYNNEI. The CDR3 spans 12 residues. The CDR3 DNA reads as TGTGCCAGTAGGGACAGGGGGCTTGACGCTTTCTTT. This sequence encodes CASRDRGLDAFF. The variable domain in full, completed from reference TRBV2 and TRBJ1-1, reads EPEVTQTPSHQVTQMGQEVILRCVPISNHLYFYWYRQILGQKVEFLVSFYNNEISEKSEIFDDQFSVERPDGSNFTLKIRSTKLEDSAMYFCASRDRGLDAFFGQGTRLTVV.

This clone was observed a handful of times. The chain links TRBV27 to TRBJ2-7, with a weak D call TRBD2 (5 bases). The CDR3 has 9 residues. From germline, CDR1 is MNHEY and CDR2 SMNVEV (reference sequence). The CDR3 bases are TGTGGGGAGAGATACGAGCAGTACTTC. Its translation is CGERYEQYF.

This chain links TRBV29-1 with TRBJ1-1; no definite D call. The V gene's germline CDR1 is SQVTM and CDR2 ANQGSEA. The CDR3 is 10 residues long. V gave up 6 bases and J gave up 6 bases, with 8 bases separating them. CDR3 region: CSVWGAEAFF. The CDR3, as DNA: TGCAGCGTCTGGGGAGCTGAAGCTTTCTTT.

This clone appeared a few times. J is TRBJ1-1 and V is TRBV29-1; no definite D call. Germline V gene sequence: CDR1 SQVTM, CDR2 ANQGSEA. CDR3 size: 13 residues. V shed 6 bases and J shed 4 bases, with 15 bases lying between them. For the CDR3, the DNA is TGCAGCGTCGCGGCGACGATCGGCACTGAAGCTTTCTTT. It yields the protein CSVAATIGTEAFF.

The rearrangement joins TRBV5-6 to TRBJ2-7, with 8 bases lining up with TRBD1. V lost 5 bases to trimming and J lost 5 bases; unmatched junction nucleotides: 12. CDR3 size: 15 residues. CDR1 is SGHDT and CDR2 is YYEEEE in the germline V gene. The CDR3 here is CASRPQGAHLDEQYF. The CDR3 bases are TGTGCCAGCAGACCCCAGGGGGCCCACTTAGACGAGCAGTACTTC. The entire variable domain, with the rest obtained from reference TRBV5-6 and TRBJ2-7, is as follows: DAGVTQSPTHLIKTRGQQVTLRCSPKSGHDTVSWYQQALGQGPQFIFQYYEEEERQRGNFPDRFSGHQFPNYSSELNVNALLLGDSALYLCASRPQGAHLDEQYFGPGTRLTVT.

This clone came up a few times. The chain is built from TRBV4-3 and TRBJ1-4; TRBD1 is a possible D gene (6 bases). With 3 bases removed from V and 3 bases from J, the gap between germline ends came to 11 bases. The germline V gene encodes CDR1 LGHNA and CDR2 YSLEER. The CDR3 is made up of 15 amino acids. CDR3 sequence: CASSHTGSPNEKLFF. CDR3 DNA sequence: TGCGCCAGCAGCCATACAGGGAGTCCTAATGAAAAACTGTTTTTT.

This rearrangement joins TRBV5-1 to TRBJ2-5, with D unresolved. The ends were cut back, 0 bases at V and 4 bases at J, with 10 bases in the middle. The CDR3 extends over 14 amino acids. Germline V gives CDR1 SGHRS, CDR2 YFSETQ. CDR3 nucleotide sequence: TGCGCCAGCAGCTTGGGACACCTGGGAGAGACCCAGTACTTC. Its translation: CASSLGHLGETQYF.